Listed below are T cell receptor beta chains from one sample, sequenced in a study of T cells in Graves' hyperthyroidism and ophthalmopathy. In TCRdb, the multiplex PCR reads were re-called with MiXCR into one record per CDR3 protein. The sample consists of approximately 360,000 distinct CDR3 sequences, 25% of them appearing once. Sequenced input: blood. The receptor set was obtained from a man in his fifties with Graves' hyperthyroidism. The CDR3 runs from the conserved cysteine through the conserved F or W. D genes are given only for firm matches. Part of the rows lack a size; the others show once, few, many or a class for expanded clones.

V	size	D	J	length	DNA	CDR3
TRBV13	few	-	TRBJ2-5	15	TGTGCCAGCAGCTTGGCGGGCCCCCAGGGAGAGACCCAGTACTTC	CASSLAGPQGETQYF
TRBV10-3	few	TRBD1	TRBJ2-3	13	TGTGCCATCAGGGACAGGGGAACAGATACGCAGTATTTT	CAIRDRGTDTQYF
TRBV7-9	few	TRBD1	TRBJ1-4	14	TGTGCCAGCAGCTCCGGACAGGGTAACGAAAAACTGTTTTTT	CASSSGQGNEKLFF
TRBV18	-	TRBD1	TRBJ2-4	17	TGTGCCAGCTCACCACTCAGGGGGCGCGAAGCCAAAAACATTCAGTACTTC	CASSPLRGREAKNIQYF
TRBV11-3	few	-	TRBJ1-3	12	TGTGCCAGCAGCTTTTCTGGAGACACCATATATTTT	CASSFSGDTIYF
TRBV7-9	few	-	TRBJ2-5	15	TGTGCCAGCAGCTTATCAAGGGAGGTGGGAGAGACCCAGTACTTC	CASSLSREVGETQYF
TRBV20-1	-	-	TRBJ2-3	14	TGCAGTGCTAGACCCGGAGCCAGGGGAGATACGCAGTATTTT	CSARPGARGDTQYF
TRBV5-6	-	TRBD2	TRBJ2-3	15	TGTGCCAGCAGCGAGGCTAGCGGAAGCACAGATACGCAGTATTTT	CASSEASGSTDTQYF
TRBV12-3/TRBV12-4	-	TRBD1	TRBJ1-1	17	TGTGCCAGCAGTTATTCCCCTAACAGGGGACGGAACACTGAAGCTTTCTTT	CASSYSPNRGRNTEAFF
TRBV13	few	-	TRBJ2-5	13	TGTGCCAGCAGCTTAAGGACGGGAGAGACCCAGTACTTC	CASSLRTGETQYF
TRBV2	-	-	TRBJ1-3	15	TGTGCCAGCAGTGATGGCAACGTCTCTGGAAACACCATATATTTT	CASSDGNVSGNTIYF
TRBV14	-	-	TRBJ2-1	13	TGTGCCAGCAGCCAAGGAGCGGCAAATGAGCAGTTCTTC	CASSQGAANEQFF
TRBV7-3	-	TRBD2	TRBJ2-7	15	TGTGCCAGCAGCTTAACGGGCGGGGGGGCATACGAGCAGTACTTC	CASSLTGGGAYEQYF
TRBV3-1	-	-	TRBJ1-3	16	TGTGCCAGCAGCCAAGACGTAGGGGCTCTTGGAAACACCATATATTTT	CASSQDVGALGNTIYF
TRBV2	few	-	TRBJ1-3	13	TGTGCCAGCAGAAGGGACTCTGGAAACACCATATATTTT	CASRRDSGNTIYF
TRBV7-2	many	TRBD1	TRBJ1-4	14	TGCGCCAGCAGCTTGGACAGGGGAAGGGAAAAACTGTTTTTT	CASSLDRGREKLFF
TRBV11-3	few	-	TRBJ1-1	13	TGTGCCAGCAGCATCGGGGGAGGCACTGAAGCTTTCTTT	CASSIGGGTEAFF
TRBV7-9	-	-	TRBJ1-1	15	TGTGCCAGCAGCGCGACATGGGGTTTGGACACTGAAGCTTTCTTT	CASSATWGLDTEAFF
TRBV6-6	few	-	TRBJ2-5	14	TGTGCCAGCAGTTACTCCGCGGTCCAAGAGACCCAGTACTTC	CASSYSAVQETQYF
TRBV3-1	-	-	TRBJ1-6	16	TGTGCCAGCAGCCAAGAATGGAACACGTATAATTCACCCCTCCACTTT	CASSQEWNTYNSPLHF
TRBV7-2	many	TRBD2	TRBJ2-3	13	TGTGCCAGCAGTCTAGCGGGAATAGATACGCAGTATTTT	CASSLAGIDTQYF
TRBV29-1	few	-	TRBJ2-1	13	TGCAGCGTTGAGCGGACCCTGTACAATGAGCAGTTCTTC	CSVERTLYNEQFF
TRBV24-1	few	-	TRBJ1-5	15	TGTGCCACCAGTGCCGGGACGGAACCCAATCAGCCCCAGCATTTT	CATSAGTEPNQPQHF
TRBV5-1	few	-	TRBJ2-3	15	TGCGCCAGCAGGAAAGAGCGGTCGTTCACAGATACGCAGTATTTT	CASRKERSFTDTQYF